Described below is a single TCR beta chain sequence and its context. Its cognate antigen is unknown. Germline V gene data show CDR1 as MNHNY and CDR2 as SVGAGI (reference sequence). This CDR3 is 15 amino acids long. V shed 0 bases and J shed 4 bases, with 12 bases lying between them. This sample was taken from a study of T cell repertoires in cytomegalovirus infection. The overall study: Use of recently identified HLA-C-restricted and well-studied HLA-B-restricted CMV epitopes was part of the study.

TCRdb reprocessed the reads with MiXCR, giving one entry per CDR3 protein. The sample includes around 770,000 distinct CDR3 sequences, almost 30% seen only once; the top ten take around 13%. The chain recombines TRBV6-6 with TRBJ1-2; D gene uncertain. This TCR came from a human donor in good health (CMV status not recorded). Some clones in this sample may be carry-over from other donors' samples. The sequencing used cultured CD8+ T cells from PBMCs, collected from culture after CMV antigen stimulation. The CDR3 DNA is TGTGCCAGCAGTTACTCTCGGACTCTTATCTATGGCTACACCTTC. It specifies CASSYSRTLIYGYTF.